This record covers a single T cell receptor (beta chain). Antigen specificity is unknown. Generated by immunoSEQ multiplex PCR, the TCRdb table keeps only in-frame clones and is missing some. The sample lists 55,000 or so clones, more than 85% occurring once. The sample's time point: week 11, during vaccination. With topical imiquimod, each dose of the vaccine consisted of 300 ug of mutant IDH1 20-mer peptide. This record belongs to a study of a mutant IDH1 vaccine in newly diagnosed glioma. Study-wide findings and caveats: The occurrence of vaccine-induced immune responses was seen in around 92% of patients.

This sample comprised PBMCs, obtained from a glioma patient whose treatment included an IDH1 peptide vaccine. The sequence derives from a man aged 45-60 years with glioma.

This CDR3 is CASSSPSKDGGYTF. In DNA, the CDR3 is TGTGCCAGCAGTTCTCCAAGCAAGGATGGTGGCTACACCTTC. The chain couples TRBV6-5 to TRBJ1-2; D call uncertain. V shed 4 bases and J shed 7 bases, with 16 bases lying between them. The CDR3 contains 14 residues. Looked up from germline, CDR1 is MNHEY and CDR2 is SVGAGI.